This TCR beta chain is from a study of T cells in Graves' hyperthyroidism and ophthalmopathy. Turning to the study itself: Any treatment followed the collection of peripheral blood at initial diagnosis. The study's findings and limits: Blood shared most expanded thyroid clonotypes above 0.001. Model output signaled ophthalmopathy a median approximately 6.2 months ahead of onset.

This clonotype was seen at least ten times. What it binds is not known. Regions amplified from RNA transcripts were the TCR beta CDR3 regions. HTBI primers were the set used in a first-round RT-PCR of the TCR CDR3. TCRdb analysed the multiplex PCR reads with MiXCR anew, one entry per CDR3 protein. The sample comprises about 500,000 distinct CDR3 sequences, approximately 16% of which are singletons, and 25% to 35% rests with the top ten. Together with thyroid ultrasound, orbital computed tomography, serum thyroxine and TRAb, clinical symptoms were used for diagnoses. The CDR3 consists of 14 residues. Germline V CDR1 and CDR2: KGHSH, LQKENI. V shed 1 base and J shed 0 bases, with 6 bases lying between them.

V gene TRBV18 combines with J gene TRBJ1-1; no clear D gene. The origin of this receptor is a woman under 40 with Graves' ophthalmopathy. The sample consisted of blood. The chain's CDR3 is CASSPLSVNTEAFF. CDR3 nucleotide sequence: TGTGCCAGCTCACCACTGAGCGTGAACACTGAAGCTTTCTTT.